This TCR beta chain comes out of a study of T cell changes during pregnancy in multiple sclerosis. The CDR3 covers 15 residues. The ends were cut back, 3 bases at V and 0 bases at J, with 9 bases in the middle. Germline assignment: CDR1 MNHNS and CDR2 SASEGT. Sequenced by immunoSEQ multiplex PCR; TCRdb stores in-frame clones only, minus some. The table has around 69,000 clones, roughly 92% seen once; the top ten hold 0.95% to 1.5%. The sequence was obtained from a female donor with multiple sclerosis, enrolled in a pregnancy study. The chain employs TRBV6-1 and TRBJ1-5; a weak D match, TRBD1 (6 bases). The material was peripheral blood, obtained in the third trimester of pregnancy. This CDR3 is CASSEGAVSNQPQHF. DNA for the CDR3: TGTGCCAGCAGTGAGGGGGCGGTTAGCAATCAGCCCCAGCATTTT.